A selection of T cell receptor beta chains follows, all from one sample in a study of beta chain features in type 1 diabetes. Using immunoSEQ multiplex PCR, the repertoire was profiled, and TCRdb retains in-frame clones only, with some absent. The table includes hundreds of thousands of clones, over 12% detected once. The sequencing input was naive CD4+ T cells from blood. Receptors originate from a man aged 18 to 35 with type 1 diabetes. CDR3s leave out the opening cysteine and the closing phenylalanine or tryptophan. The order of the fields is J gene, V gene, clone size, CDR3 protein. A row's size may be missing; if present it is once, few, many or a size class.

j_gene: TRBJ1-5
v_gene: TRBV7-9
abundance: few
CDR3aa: ASSLGLVQPQH

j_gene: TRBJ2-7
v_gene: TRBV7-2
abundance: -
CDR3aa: ASSLAVSSYEQY

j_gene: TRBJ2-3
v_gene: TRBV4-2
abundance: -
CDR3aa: ATRRTSSSTDTQY

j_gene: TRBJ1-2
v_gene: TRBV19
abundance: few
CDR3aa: ASSIARAGGYGYT

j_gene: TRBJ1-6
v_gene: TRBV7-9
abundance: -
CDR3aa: ASSLSRSSYNSPLH

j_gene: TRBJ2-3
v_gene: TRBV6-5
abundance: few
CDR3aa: ASSYQGFTDTQY

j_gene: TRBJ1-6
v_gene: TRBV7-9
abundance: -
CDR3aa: ASSLGTGSSPLH

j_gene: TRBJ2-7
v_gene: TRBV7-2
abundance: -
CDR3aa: ASSLDRSSYEQY

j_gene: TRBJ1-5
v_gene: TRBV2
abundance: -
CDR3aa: ASNGQGDNQPQH

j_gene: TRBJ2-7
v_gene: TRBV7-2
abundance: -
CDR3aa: ASTRGQGTVPYYEQY

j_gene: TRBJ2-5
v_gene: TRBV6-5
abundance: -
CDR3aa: AARGTEETQY

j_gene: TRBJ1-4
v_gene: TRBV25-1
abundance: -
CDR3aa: ASCNSQGPNEKLF

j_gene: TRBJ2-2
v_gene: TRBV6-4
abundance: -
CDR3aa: ASSRWEGELF

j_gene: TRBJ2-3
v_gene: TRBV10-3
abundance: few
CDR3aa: AINLDRGQGTDTQY

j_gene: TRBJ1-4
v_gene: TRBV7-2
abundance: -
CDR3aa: ASSLTREGLF

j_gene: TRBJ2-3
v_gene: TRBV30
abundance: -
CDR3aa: AWRAVGHNTQY

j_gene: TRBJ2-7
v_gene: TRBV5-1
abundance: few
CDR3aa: ASSYGTASYEQY

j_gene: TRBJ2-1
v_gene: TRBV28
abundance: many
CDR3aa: AASRYNEQF

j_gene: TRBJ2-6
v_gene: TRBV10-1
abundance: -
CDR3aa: ASSVGSGANVLT

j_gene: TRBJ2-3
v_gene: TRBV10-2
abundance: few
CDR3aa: ASSAPGTDTQY

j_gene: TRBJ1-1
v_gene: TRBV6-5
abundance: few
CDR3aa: ASSSRGWGENTEAF

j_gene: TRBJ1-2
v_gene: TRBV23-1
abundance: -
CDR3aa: ASSQIKGQQVYGYT

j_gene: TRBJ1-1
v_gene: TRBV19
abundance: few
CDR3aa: ASSIDRGNTEAF

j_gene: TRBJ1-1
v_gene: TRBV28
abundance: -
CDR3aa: ASQPPGQITEAF

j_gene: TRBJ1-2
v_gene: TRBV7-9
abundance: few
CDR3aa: ASSSGDYGYT

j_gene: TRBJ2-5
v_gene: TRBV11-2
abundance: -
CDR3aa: ASSLSGVRAETQY

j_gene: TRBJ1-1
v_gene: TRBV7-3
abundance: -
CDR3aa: ASSLTRDRNTEAF

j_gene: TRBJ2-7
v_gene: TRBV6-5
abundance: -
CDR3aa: ASSFGGPIYEQY

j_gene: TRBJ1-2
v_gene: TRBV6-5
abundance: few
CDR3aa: ASSQGDGVGSYT

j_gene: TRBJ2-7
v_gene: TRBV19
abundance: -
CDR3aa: ASGLKGSVEQY

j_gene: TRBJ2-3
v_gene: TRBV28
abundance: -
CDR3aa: ASGKGLALVTDTQY

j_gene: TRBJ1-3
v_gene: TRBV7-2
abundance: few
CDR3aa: ASSSHRDTPSSGNTIY

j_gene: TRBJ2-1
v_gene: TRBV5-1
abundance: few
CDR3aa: ASSEQGNYNEQF

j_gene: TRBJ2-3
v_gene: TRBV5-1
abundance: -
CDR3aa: ASSLPSRDTQY

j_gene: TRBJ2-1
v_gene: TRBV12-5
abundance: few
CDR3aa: ASGLATSSLFSNEQF

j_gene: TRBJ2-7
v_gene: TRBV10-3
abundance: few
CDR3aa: AISEPPNYEQY

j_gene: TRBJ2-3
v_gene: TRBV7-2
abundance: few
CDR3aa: ASSLFGPGTDTQY

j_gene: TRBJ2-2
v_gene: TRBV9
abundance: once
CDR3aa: ASSVAGTATGELF

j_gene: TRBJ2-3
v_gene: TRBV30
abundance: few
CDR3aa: AWRPQEAGSGNEY

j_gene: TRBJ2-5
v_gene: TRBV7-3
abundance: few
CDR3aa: ASSPLTRETQY

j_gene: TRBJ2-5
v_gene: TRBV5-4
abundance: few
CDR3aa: ASSTLAGGLQETQY

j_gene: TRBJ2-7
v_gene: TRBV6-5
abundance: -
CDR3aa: ASSPSTGESYEQY

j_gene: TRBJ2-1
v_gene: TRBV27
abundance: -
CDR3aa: ASSDPSTDEQF

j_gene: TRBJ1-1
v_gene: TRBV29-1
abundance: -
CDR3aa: SVEKYRGAF

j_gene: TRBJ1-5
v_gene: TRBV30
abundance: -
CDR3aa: AWSVINSNQPQH

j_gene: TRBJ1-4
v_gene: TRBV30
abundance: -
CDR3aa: AWNRPRTNEKLF

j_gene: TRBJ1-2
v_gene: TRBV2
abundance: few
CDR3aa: ASSARGLTYYGYT

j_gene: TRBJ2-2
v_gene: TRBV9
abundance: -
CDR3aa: ASTRDGELF

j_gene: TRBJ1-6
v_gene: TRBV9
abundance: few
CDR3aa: ASSVDDRVHNSPLH

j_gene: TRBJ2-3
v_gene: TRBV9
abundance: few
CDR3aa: ASTSRGHQDTQY

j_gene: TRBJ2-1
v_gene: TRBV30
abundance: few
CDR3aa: AWTSGSLSYNEQF

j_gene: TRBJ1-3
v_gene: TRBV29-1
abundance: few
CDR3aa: SVTTGTDSGNTIY

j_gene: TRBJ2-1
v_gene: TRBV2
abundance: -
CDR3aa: ASSSRELFNEQF

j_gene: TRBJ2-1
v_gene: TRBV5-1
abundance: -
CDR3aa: ASSSIRTQPTHNEQF

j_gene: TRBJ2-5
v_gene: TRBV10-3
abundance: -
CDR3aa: AISEGDQETQY